This entry lists 2 T cell receptor beta chains sequenced from one sample in a study of PD-1 blockade in classical Hodgkin lymphoma. Repertoires were generated with immunoSEQ multiplex PCR, while TCRdb's copy carries only in-frame clones and drops some. There are 50,000 or so clones in the sample; roughly 80% occur only once, and more than 10% lies in the top ten. Time point: cycle 4 day 1 (C4D1), after around six weeks of nivolumab. Each patient's relapse followed autologous stem cell transplantation, and brentuximab vedotin exposure varied. The sequencing here drew on peripheral blood mononuclear cells (PBMCs), taken before the fourth cycle of nivolumab. These receptors were collected from a human donor with classical Hodgkin lymphoma.

The chain carries TRBV19 and TRBJ1-4; 8 nucleotides align to TRBD1. V trimming: 6 bases; J trimming: 6 bases; junction bases outside the gene matches: 6. Germline V gives CDR1 LNHDA, CDR2 SQIVND (reference sequence). The CDR3 spans 14 residues. The CDR3 spells CASSAGQEDEKLFF. The CDR3 DNA follows: TGTGCCAGTAGCGCGGGACAGGAGGATGAAAAACTGTTTTTT. Drawing the rest from reference TRBV19 and TRBJ1-4, the complete variable domain is DGGITQSPKYLFRKEGQNVTLSCEQNLNHDAMYWYRQDPGQGLRLIYYSQIVNDFQKGDIAEGYSVSREKKESFPLTVTSAQKNPTAFYLCASSAGQEDEKLFFGSGTQLSVL.

The J gene is TRBJ1-5, the V gene TRBV7-2; 10 bases align to TRBD1. The CDR3 has 14 amino acids. The germline CDR1 and CDR2 sequences are SGHTA and FQGNSA. The junction had 4 bases not matched to a gene; V was cut back by 4 bases and J by 7 bases. This CDR3 reads CASSSWTGGQPQHF. In nucleotides, the CDR3 is TGTGCCAGCAGCTCTTGGACAGGGGGGCAGCCCCAGCATTTT. Filled out from reference TRBV7-2 and TRBJ1-5, the complete variable domain reads GAGVSQSPSNKVTEKGKDVELRCDPISGHTALYWYRQSLGQGLEFLIYFQGNSAPDKSGLPSDRFSAERTGGSVSTLTIQRTQQEDSAVYLCASSSWTGGQPQHFGDGTRLSIL.